This T cell receptor beta chain was captured by sequencing in a study of blood T cell repertoires in COVID-19. Study at large: The study counted Cohort 3 donors as recovered given two negative PCRs, clearance, or symptom resolution. The cDNA or gDNA used as material had been derived from T cells, B-cell-depleted T cells, or PBMCs.

Per the study methods: Amplified reference gene primers provided the basis for estimating nucleated cell counts. Here immunoSEQ multiplex PCR was the method, and the copy in TCRdb shows in-frame clones only, minus some. That table furnishes V, J and clone size, whereas the DNA furnished D and trimming. This sample has roughly 150,000 clones, with 70% to 85% found just once. Cohorts were based on clinical histories the participants reported. The CDR3 loop spans 15 amino acids. Germline lookup yields CDR1 LGHDT and CDR2 YNNKEL (reference sequence). Trimming at V came to 3 bases and at J to 1 base, leaving 4 bases not matched to a gene.

This chain connects TRBV3-1 (or the pseudogene TRBV3-2) to TRBJ1-1, with 8 bases fitting TRBD1. This receptor was taken from a woman in her 70s in a cohort exposed to, infected with or recovered from COVID-19 (not recorded which). The sequenced sample was PBMCs or T cells enriched from blood (not recorded which). CDR3 DNA sequence: TGTGCCAGCAGCCAGGGCAGGGGGCCGAACACTGAAGCTTTCTTT. This translates into CASSQGRGPNTEAFF.